The following is a T cell receptor (beta chain) sequence with its context. The table lists this clonotype with many counts. Its antigen is not yet known. No per-base quality is available; no much larger clone lies one base away. The germline V gene supplies CDR1 SGHAT and CDR2 FQNNGV. The CDR3 holds 17 amino acids from the cysteine to the phenylalanine. The CDR3 DNA has 51 bases and is translated from base 1. Cut back by 7 bases and 2 bases, the V and J ends lie 23 bases apart. These data are taken from a study of T cells in Graves' hyperthyroidism and ophthalmopathy (dated by TCRdb to about 2019). About the full investigation: Peripheral blood was sampled at the time of initial diagnosis, prior to any treatment. A discovery cohort of about a hundred patients, fewer than 50 with Graves' ophthalmopathy and 57 with stable Graves' hyperthyroidism, was used to find distinguishing TCR V-J signatures. According to the paper, TCR Vbeta CDR3 sequencing was carried out on approximately 140 peripheral blood samples, which came from approximately 41 ophthalmopathy, around 75 hyperthyroidism and roughly 17 progressor patients. Following sampling, methimazole starting at 30 mg daily was given to hyperthyroidism patients, and high-dose intravenous methylprednisolone was given to ophthalmopathy patients. An independent validation cohort of under 20 hyperthyroidism patients and approximately 16 patients who later progressed to ophthalmopathy tested prospective prediction of ophthalmopathy. The study also compared thyroid tissue and blood T-cell repertoires from several Graves' hyperthyroidism patients. The approximately 90 discovery patients were divided at random into training and test sets in a 7:3 ratio. Overall results and qualifications from the work: Most expanded thyroid clonotypes (frequency above 0.001) were also detected in blood, suggesting blood repertoires may reflect thyroid immune responses. In validation, progression to ophthalmopathy was predicted by the model with almost 71% sensitivity and just over 72% specificity, a median of about 6.8 months before onset. In cross-validation, a model built on a 13 V-J signature told ophthalmopathy apart from stable hyperthyroidism with just under 90% sensitivity and roughly 82% specificity, and in testing the same model reached 80%/75%. Sample size was not statistically predetermined, and investigators were not blinded to group allocation.

Amplification of TCR beta CDR3 regions was carried out from RNA transcripts. A first-round RT-PCR of the TCR CDR3 used the HTBI primer set with the Qiagen OneStep RT-PCR kit. Libraries were constructed in a second round of multiplex PCR, after which size selection and purification were performed. Libraries were sequenced paired-end with 100 bp reads on an Illumina HiSeq2000. Processing in the source paper ran as follows. SOAPnuke was used to process the raw data, throwing out any read that contained adapters or uncalled bases, had a mean Phred below 15, or lacked an exact constant-primer or identifier match. COPE v1.2.5 was used to merge the high-quality paired reads, and each unique nucleotide sequence was defined as a clonotype. Clonotypes were aligned to IMGT TRBV, TRBD and TRBJ reference segments using MiTCR v1.1. The analysis was restricted to V-J combinations with a frequency above 0.0001, which together covered 99.2% of the repertoires. A TCS score was defined as the ratio of F50 (clonal expansion) to E x V (chaos), with BLOSUM62-based TCRdist applied between CDR3 peptides within each V-J. Welch's t-statistics and random forest reduced approximately 520 V-J features to 10 to 15, which were used in a naive Bayes classifier (R e1071). The public sequencing data were trimmed at Q25 with fastp and processed into clonotypes with MiXCR by TCRdb, which kept only in-frame beta chains. Entries that share a CDR3 protein sequence are merged under the most common genes and DNA. In this record, the V and J calls reflect TCRdb's handling and not the investigators' own analysis. The sample profile shows 730,000 or so distinct CDR3 sequences; around 20% of them were found once. In total, the top ten clones hold 16% of the sample.

The hyperthyroidism patients were between 18 and 65 years old and newly diagnosed, with a disease duration of less than 2 months. Any patient with an uncontrolled infection, another autoimmune disease, pregnancy or lactation was excluded. Diagnoses were based on clinical symptoms, serum thyroxine and TRAb, thyroid ultrasound and orbital computed tomography. Blood from progressor patients was collected at the time of first diagnosis with hyperthyroidism, before any ophthalmopathy symptoms had appeared. Ficoll-Paque density gradient centrifugation was used to isolate PBMCs from approximately 10 ml of fresh peripheral blood. Progressor patients were initially diagnosed with Graves' hyperthyroidism and developed ophthalmopathy during follow-up. Total RNA was extracted using Trizol reagent, and RNA quality was assessed on an Agilent 2100 Bioanalyzer.

The TCR comes from a woman in her forties or fifties with Graves' hyperthyroidism that later progressed to Graves' ophthalmopathy. This sequence uses TRBV11-2 and TRBJ1-1, with a weak D call of TRBD1 (6 bases match). Sequencing was done on a sample of blood. The sequence in DNA is TGTGCCAGCATCCCCAGCCGGCCGGGGGGCTCCAACACTGAAGCTTTCTTT. Its protein reads: CASIPSRPGGSNTEAFF.